Listed here is a single T cell receptor (beta chain). This clonotype was found a few times. This receptor's antigen is unknown. Base qualities were left out, and no much larger clone turns up one base away. CDR1 DFQATT and CDR2 SNEGSKA are derived from the germline V gene (reference sequence). From cysteine to phenylalanine, the CDR3 is 13 amino acids long. Only the CDR3 part of the read is kept: 39 bases, read in frame from the first base. Between the V and J ends, shortened by 3 bases and 4 bases respectively, the junction contains 13 bases. TCR beta CDR3 regions were amplified from RNA transcripts. A first-round RT-PCR of the TCR CDR3 used the HTBI primer set with the Qiagen OneStep RT-PCR kit. Libraries were constructed in a second round of multiplex PCR, after which size selection and purification were carried out. Paired-end sequencing of the libraries was performed with 100 bp reads on an Illumina HiSeq2000. Under the source paper's analysis protocol: Raw data were processed with SOAPnuke, discarding reads with adapters, uncalled bases, mean Phred below 15, or no exact constant-primer or identifier match. COPE v1.2.5 was used to merge the high-quality paired reads, and each unique nucleotide sequence was defined as a clonotype. Clonotypes were aligned to IMGT TRBV, TRBD and TRBJ reference segments using MiTCR v1.1. The analysis included only V-J combinations with a frequency above 0.0001, which together covered 99% to 99.2% of the repertoires. The TCS score was defined as the ratio of F50 (clonal expansion) to E x V (chaos), calculated using BLOSUM62-based TCRdist between CDR3 peptides within each V-J. Welch's t-statistics and random forest reduced roughly 530 V-J features to 13, which were used in a naive Bayes classifier (R e1071). TCRdb handled the public reads itself, with Q25 trimming in fastp and clone calling in MiXCR, and kept productive beta chains. Rows with a matching CDR3 protein are joined into one entry that keeps the most common DNA and genes. These V and J calls rely on TCRdb rather than the paper's analysis. A total of approximately 600,000 distinct CDR3 sequences appear in this sample, approximately 13% of them only once. The biggest ten clones account for roughly 5.5% of the sample.

The hyperthyroidism patients were between 18 and 65 years old and newly diagnosed, with a disease duration of less than 2 months. Exclusion was applied to patients with uncontrolled infections, other autoimmune diseases, pregnancy or lactation. Diagnoses were established on the basis of clinical symptoms, serum thyroxine and TRAb, thyroid ultrasound, and orbital computed tomography. Blood from progressor patients was collected at the time of first diagnosis with hyperthyroidism, before any ophthalmopathy symptoms had appeared. PBMCs were separated from 8 to 10 ml of fresh peripheral blood using Ficoll-Paque density gradient centrifugation. Progressor patients were defined as those initially diagnosed with Graves' hyperthyroidism in whom ophthalmopathy developed during follow-up. Trizol reagent was used to extract total RNA, and RNA quality was then checked on an Agilent 2100 Bioanalyzer. The data are from a study of T cells in Graves' hyperthyroidism and ophthalmopathy (dated by TCRdb to about 2019). About the investigation overall: Peripheral blood samples were taken at the time of initial diagnosis, prior to any treatment. Following sampling, methimazole starting at 30 mg daily was given to hyperthyroidism patients, and high-dose intravenous methylprednisolone was given to ophthalmopathy patients. Whether ophthalmopathy could be predicted prospectively was tested in an independent validation cohort made up of roughly 19 hyperthyroidism patients plus 17 patients who later progressed to ophthalmopathy. To identify distinguishing TCR V-J signatures, a discovery cohort of 100 or so patients was used, comprising 40 to 45 with Graves' ophthalmopathy and some 60 with stable Graves' hyperthyroidism. The 100 or so discovery patients were randomly split 7:3 into training and test sets. Thyroid tissue and blood T-cell repertoires from six or seven Graves' hyperthyroidism patients were also compared in the study. According to the paper, TCR Vbeta CDR3 sequencing was carried out on approximately 140 peripheral blood samples, which came from 40 to 45 ophthalmopathy, around 75 hyperthyroidism and roughly 17 progressor patients.

Study-level results and caveats: In validation, the model predicted progression to ophthalmopathy a median of around 6.5 months before onset, with roughly 70% sensitivity and about 75% specificity. Blood samples also contained most of the expanded thyroid clonotypes (frequency above 0.001), which suggests that blood repertoires may reflect thyroid immune responses. A 13 V-J signature model separated ophthalmopathy from stable hyperthyroidism, with 87.88% sensitivity and roughly 81% specificity in cross-validation and 80%/75% in testing. No statistical method was used to set the sample size in advance, and investigators knew the group allocation.

The receptor chain draws on TRBV20-1 and TRBJ2-7; a tentative D match to TRBD2 spans 6 bases. Specimen: blood. This receptor was identified in a woman aged 30 to 39 with Graves' hyperthyroidism that later progressed to Graves' ophthalmopathy. CDR3 reads: CSASPGSTYEQYF. The DNA sequence is as follows: TGCAGTGCTAGTCCCGGGAGTACTTACGAGCAGTACTTC.